This T cell receptor (beta chain) comes out of a study of regulatory T cells in long-lasting Graves disease. The CDR3 runs 13 residues. Trimming shortened V by 6 bases and J by 3 bases, and 6 bases separated the two germline ends. CDR1 and CDR2 from the germline V gene are SNHLY and FYNNEI. The TCR beta library used iRepertoire HTBI primers with Arm-PCR amplification of CDR3. TCRdb analysed the multiplex PCR reads with MiXCR anew, one entry per CDR3 protein. This table has approximately 560,000 distinct CDR3 sequences, about 16% appearing once. This clonotype has just a few counts. This sample's time point: newly diagnosed GD, antithyroid drugs for less than 3 months. PBMC-derived RNA was used for the TCR library. These data are also associated with another study on T cells in Graves' hyperthyroidism and ophthalmopathy. That source adds: The HTBI set primed first-round TCR CDR3 RT-PCR.

The chain carries TRBV2 and TRBJ2-6; D not resolved. This sequence originates from a man aged 18 to 29 with Graves disease. This specimen was peripheral blood mononuclear cells (PBMCs), taken at new diagnosis, from a patient treated with antithyroid drugs. CDR3 bases: TGTGCCAGCAGGGGTCTTGGGGCCAACGTCCTGACTTTC. This sequence encodes CASRGLGANVLTF.